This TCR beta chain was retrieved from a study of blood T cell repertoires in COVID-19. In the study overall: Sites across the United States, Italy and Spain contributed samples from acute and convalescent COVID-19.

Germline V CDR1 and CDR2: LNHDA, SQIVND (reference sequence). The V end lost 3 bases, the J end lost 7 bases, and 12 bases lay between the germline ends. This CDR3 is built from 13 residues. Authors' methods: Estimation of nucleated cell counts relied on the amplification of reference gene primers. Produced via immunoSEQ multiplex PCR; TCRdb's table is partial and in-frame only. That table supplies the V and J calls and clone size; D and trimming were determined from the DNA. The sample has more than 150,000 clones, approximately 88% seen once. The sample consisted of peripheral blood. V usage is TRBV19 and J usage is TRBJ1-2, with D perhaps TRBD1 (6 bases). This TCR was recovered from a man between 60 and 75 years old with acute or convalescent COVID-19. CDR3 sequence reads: CASSIGGLRGYTF. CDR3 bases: TGTGCCAGTAGTATCGGGGGGCTTCGTGGCTACACCTTC.